The 29 T cell receptor beta chains below all came from one sample that was sequenced in a study of cytomegalovirus exposure and HLA in healthy donors. Vbeta (60) and Jbeta (13) primers were used in the PCR. Some clones are missing from TCRdb's copy, which holds only in-frame ones; the method was immunoSEQ multiplex PCR. The sample table sets out roughly 42,000 clones. The sample comprised PBMCs. These receptors all stem from a man in his thirties or forties in good health and CMV-seronegative.

This sequence joins TRBV4-2 and TRBJ2-7, with 7 bases aligning to TRBD1. CDR1 is LGHNA and CDR2 is YNFKEQ in the germline V gene. The CDR3 covers 15 residues. The V segment lost 1 base and the J segment 0 bases; nucleotides outside the gene matches: 3. CDR3 in amino acids: CASSQGDRSSYEQYF. The DNA for the CDR3 is TGTGCCAGCAGCCAAGGGGACAGAAGCTCCTACGAGCAGTACTTC.

The chain is built from TRBV27 and TRBJ1-1, with D unresolved. The V gene lost 3 bases and the J gene lost 7 bases, with 12 bases spanning the gap. The CDR3 contains 13 residues. Germline assignment: CDR1 MNHEY and CDR2 SMNVEV (reference sequence). The DNA of the CDR3 is TGTGCCAGCAGTTTTACACCTCTCCTTGAAGCTTTCTTT. Translating gives CASSFTPLLEAFF.

J is TRBJ1-1 and V is TRBV30; tentatively, D is TRBD1 (6 bases). The CDR3 has 14 residues. V shed 3 bases and J shed 6 bases, with 17 bases lying between them. Germline V CDR1 and CDR2: GTSNPN, SVGIG (reference sequence). The CDR3 nucleotides read TGTGCCTGGAGCGACCTACAGGGTTCCGCTGAAGCTTTCTTT. Protein product: CAWSDLQGSAEAFF.

Worth noting for this clone: The junction shows a germline mismatch at one end, possibly a read error. This chain connects TRBV10-3 to TRBJ2-7; D unresolved. Looked up from germline, CDR1 is ENHRY and CDR2 is SYGVKD. CDR3 length: 10 residues. CDR3 nucleotides: TGTGCCATCATCCCCAGGAAGTTCCAATTC. As protein: CAIIPRKFQF.

The chain employs TRBV7-8 and TRBJ2-3; a weak D match, TRBD2 (6 bases). Trimming removed 1 base at V and 10 bases at J, with 18 bases between. The CDR3 covers 15 residues. Germline V gene sequence: CDR1 SGHVS, CDR2 FQNEAQ. The CDR3 DNA reads TGTGCCAGCAGCTTAGAATCGGCTAGCGTCACGGCGCAGTATTTT. Its protein is CASSLESASVTAQYF.

The rearrangement links TRBV18 to TRBJ1-1; D perhaps matches TRBD1 (5 bases). V lost 2 bases to trimming and J lost 0 bases, with 7 bases between them. The CDR3 is made up of 14 amino acids. CDR1 and CDR2 (germline): KGHSH, LQKENI. The chain's CDR3 is CASSPARVNTEAFF. CDR3 nucleotide sequence: TGTGCCAGCTCACCAGCCAGGGTGAACACTGAAGCTTTCTTT. The complete variable domain, with remaining parts taken from reference TRBV18 and TRBJ1-1, reads NAGVMQNPRHLVRRRGQEARLRCSPMKGHSHVYWYRQLPEEGLKFMVYLQKENIIDESGMPKERFSAEFPKEGPSILRIQQVVRGDSAAYFCASSPARVNTEAFFGQGTRLTVV.

This chain connects TRBV7-9 to TRBJ2-7; no clear D gene. Per germline, CDR1 SEHNR and CDR2 FQNEAQ (reference sequence). This CDR3 has 13 residues. V lost 5 bases and J 3 bases, leaving 11 bases between the germline ends. CDR3 in amino acids: CASSLPNGYEQYF. The CDR3 nucleotides read TGTGCCAGCAGCCTTCCCAACGGCTACGAGCAGTACTTC.

V usage is TRBV29-1 and J usage is TRBJ1-1; maybe TRBD1 (5 bases). CDR1 and CDR2 (germline): SQVTM, ANQGSEA. This CDR3 has 14 residues. Trimming took 1 base from V and 0 from J, leaving 9 bases between them. The CDR3 sequence is CSVEGQWMNTEAFF. The CDR3 DNA reads as TGCAGCGTTGAAGGACAGTGGATGAACACTGAAGCTTTCTTT.

The CDR3 here is CASIPGEPGNTIYF. CDR3 DNA sequence: TGTGCCAGCATCCCAGGGGAACCTGGAAACACCATATATTTT. The chain has TRBV7-2 and TRBJ1-3; D might be TRBD1 (6 bases). The CDR3 covers 14 residues. V was shortened by 7 bases and J by 2 bases, with 12 bases between the two germline ends. Germline V gene lookup returns CDR1 SGHTA and CDR2 FQGNSA.

This sequence joins TRBV7-2 and TRBJ2-5; TRBD2 is a possible D gene (6 bases). Trimming removed 5 bases at V and 1 base at J, with 14 bases between. The CDR3 is 15 residues long. Looked up from germline, CDR1 is SGHTA and CDR2 is FQGNSA. The CDR3 DNA is TGTGCCAGCAGCCCGGTTCCTAGCGCCCAAGAGACCCAGTACTTC. Its protein is CASSPVPSAQETQYF.

J is TRBJ1-1 and V is TRBV30; D is unclear. V lost 0 bases and J lost 7, with 9 bases in between. CDR1 and CDR2 (germline): GTSNPN, SVGIG (reference sequence). The CDR3 has 12 amino acids. The CDR3 DNA follows: TGTGCCTGGAGTGTTCCGGGATATGAAGCTTTCTTT. Amino acid sequence: CAWSVPGYEAFF. The variable domain in full, completed from reference TRBV30 and TRBJ1-1, reads SQTIHQWPATLVQPVGSPLSLECTVEGTSNPNLYWYRQAAGRGLQLLFYSVGIGQISSEVPQNLSASRPQDRQFILSSKKLLLSDSGFYLCAWSVPGYEAFFGQGTRLTVV.

This sequence joins TRBV2 and TRBJ1-1, with no clear D. Germline lookup yields CDR1 SNHLY and CDR2 FYNNEI. The CDR3 loop spans 12 amino acids. Trimming shortened V by 8 bases and J by 1 base, and 8 bases separated the two germline ends. The CDR3 protein is CASFRGNTEAFF. CDR3 bases: TGTGCCAGCTTCAGAGGGAACACTGAAGCTTTCTTT. Variable domain in full (rest from reference TRBV2 and TRBJ1-1): EPEVTQTPSHQVTQMGQEVILRCVPISNHLYFYWYRQILGQKVEFLVSFYNNEISEKSEIFDDQFSVERPDGSNFTLKIRSTKLEDSAMYFCASFRGNTEAFFGQGTRLTVV.

The V gene is TRBV18, the J gene TRBJ2-3, with a weak D call TRBD1 (5 bases). Germline loops: CDR1 KGHSH, CDR2 LQKENI. V was pared by 6 bases and J by 6 bases, with 10 bases between. The CDR3 has 12 residues. CDR3 bases: TGTGCCAGCTCCCACAGGAGCGATACGCAGTATTTT. The encoded protein is CASSHRSDTQYF.

The CDR3 protein is CASSLGQHSNQPQHF. Here the CDR3 DNA reads TGTGCCAGCAGCCTTGGACAGCATAGCAATCAGCCCCAGCATTTT. This rearrangement joins TRBV7-6 to TRBJ1-5, with D possibly being TRBD1 (6 bases). V shed 5 bases and J shed 0 bases, with 11 bases lying between them. Per the germline V gene, CDR1 is SGHVS and CDR2 is FNYEAQ. The length of the CDR3 is 15 residues.

The chain carries TRBV2 and TRBJ1-1, with D uncertain. In germline, CDR1 is SNHLY, CDR2 FYNNEI. The CDR3 runs to 13 residues. The germline V and J ends were trimmed by 5 bases and 1 base, with 8 bases remaining between them. CDR3 sequence reads: CASSRGQNTEAFF. As DNA, the CDR3 is TGTGCCAGCAGTCGAGGGCAGAACACTGAAGCTTTCTTT.

The chain employs TRBV4-1 and TRBJ2-7; 10 bases agree with TRBD2. Germline values: CDR1 MGHRA, CDR2 YSYEKL. V lost 1 base to trimming and J lost 4 bases; unmatched junction nucleotides: 7. The CDR3 is 16 residues long. This CDR3 is CASSQVLAGDRYEQYF. The CDR3 DNA is TGCGCCAGCAGCCAAGTCCTAGCGGGAGATAGGTACGAGCAGTACTTC.

V gene TRBV4-2 combines with J gene TRBJ2-1; 9 bases line up with TRBD2. V shed 1 base, J shed 5 bases, and the junction held 3 bases outside the gene matches. The CDR3 spans 15 residues. Germline V CDR1 and CDR2: LGHNA, YNFKEQ. CDR3 DNA: TGTGCCAGCAGCCAAGTTTCTAGCGGGGACAATGAGCAGTTCTTC. It translates to CASSQVSSGDNEQFF.

This chain connects TRBV18 to TRBJ1-3; 8 bases map to TRBD1. Germline V gene lookup returns CDR1 KGHSH and CDR2 LQKENI. The CDR3 runs 15 residues. Trimming at V came to 3 bases and at J to 3 bases, leaving 4 bases not matched to a gene. CDR3 sequence: CASSPLDRGGNTIYF. CDR3 sequence (DNA): TGTGCCAGCTCACCTCTTGACAGGGGTGGAAACACCATATATTTT.

V gene TRBV18 combines with J gene TRBJ1-1; TRBD1 matches 11 bases. Germline CDR1 is KGHSH and CDR2 is LQKENI. The CDR3 consists of 14 residues. V lost 2 bases, J lost 4 bases, and 0 bases stayed unmatched. The CDR3 reads CASSPGTGGTEAFF. CDR3 sequence (DNA): TGTGCCAGCTCACCAGGGACAGGGGGCACTGAAGCTTTCTTT.

The chain employs TRBV9 and TRBJ2-7; TRBD2 might be the D (5 bases). CDR1 and CDR2 (germline): SGDLS, YYNGEE. Trimming took off 3 bases at V and 0 bases at J, with 16 bases between the two ends. This CDR3 contains 16 residues. The CDR3 DNA follows: TGTGCCAGCAGCGGGGGAGCTCCGGGCCGCTCCTACGAGCAGTACTTC. Translating gives CASSGGAPGRSYEQYF.

The chain has TRBV29-1 and TRBJ2-2; 7 positions match TRBD2. The germline V gene has CDR1 SQVTM and CDR2 ANQGSEA. This CDR3 has 13 residues. Trimming cost V 4 bases and J 7 bases; bases outside gene matches: 6. Here the CDR3 reads CSVGAGEGGELFF. The CDR3 region has the DNA TGCAGCGTTGGGGCGGGAGAGGGCGGGGAGCTGTTTTTT.

V usage is TRBV9 and J usage is TRBJ2-1, with 12 bases aligning to TRBD2. V shed 0 bases and J 8 bases; nucleotides not matched to a gene: 0. The CDR3 length is 14 residues. CDR1 SGDLS and CDR2 YYNGEE come from the germline V gene. CDR3 DNA sequence: TGTGCCAGCAGCGTAGGACTAGCGGGGGATGAGCAGTTCTTC. This codes for CASSVGLAGDEQFF.

The J gene is TRBJ1-2, the V gene TRBV29-1; TRBD1 matches 10 bases. J gave up 1 base and V 3 bases, and 5 bases lay outside the gene matches. This CDR3 is 15 amino acids long. The germline V gene encodes CDR1 SQVTM and CDR2 ANQGSEA. CDR3 region: CSVEGTGVHNYGYTF. In DNA form, the CDR3 reads TGCAGCGTTGAGGGGACAGGGGTCCATAACTATGGCTACACCTTC.

The V call is TRBV6-5, the J call TRBJ2-7, with 7 bases fitting TRBD1. This CDR3 is built from 14 residues. Germline lookup yields CDR1 MNHEY and CDR2 SVGAGI. V lost 4 bases to trimming and J lost 4 bases; unmatched junction nucleotides: 7. CDR3 DNA: TGTGCCAGCAGTTCCGTCAGACAGGGATACGAGCAGTACTTC. It codes for CASSSVRQGYEQYF.

V is TRBV4-1 and J is TRBJ2-7; 10 bases line up with TRBD2. Germline V gene lookup returns CDR1 MGHRA and CDR2 YSYEKL. The CDR3 spans 17 residues. After removal of 5 bases from V and 7 bases from J, the junction contained 17 bases not matched to a gene. CDR3 region: CASSRGTSATIRGEQYF. The CDR3, as DNA: TGCGCCAGCAGCAGAGGGACTAGCGCCACTATTAGGGGAGAGCAGTACTTC.

The gene calls are TRBV7-3 and TRBJ2-7; D is uncertain. CDR1 and CDR2 (germline): SGHTA, FQGTGA. There are 15 residues in the CDR3. V was clipped by 2 bases and J by 3 bases, with 14 bases between them. The CDR3 nucleotides are TGTGCCAGCAGCTTACTACCTGAGCCCCGCTACGAGCAGTACTTC. It yields the protein CASSLLPEPRYEQYF.

The chain is built from TRBV19 and TRBJ1-2; TRBD1 matches 8 bases. Per the germline V gene, CDR1 is LNHDA and CDR2 is SQIVND (reference sequence). The CDR3 sequence is 14 residues long. V was clipped by 2 bases and J by 8 bases; unmatched bases: 7. CDR3 nucleotide sequence: TGTGCCAGTAGTATAAGGACAGGGAGAGAAGGCTACACCTTC. Its translation is CASSIRTGREGYTF.

The V call is TRBV7-9, the J call TRBJ1-2, with unresolved D. CDR3 length: 14 residues. CDR1 and CDR2 (germline): SEHNR, FQNEAQ (reference sequence). Trimming stripped 7 bases from V and 3 bases from J, with 15 bases between. In DNA, the CDR3 is TGTGCCAGCAACCGAGCCCGGGAAGACTATGGCTACACCTTC. This translates into CASNRAREDYGYTF. The full variable domain, with the rest looked up from reference TRBV7-9 and TRBJ1-2, is DTGVSQNPRHKITKRGQNVTFRCDPISEHNRLYWYRQTLGQGPEFLTYFQNEAQLEKSRLLSDRFSAERPKGSFSTLEIQRTEQGDSAMYLCASNRAREDYGYTFGSGTRLTVV.

The J gene is TRBJ1-2, the V gene TRBV19, with 7 nucleotides matching TRBD1. This CDR3 comprises 13 residues. Germline loops: CDR1 LNHDA, CDR2 SQIVND (reference sequence). Losses at the gene ends were 4 bases for V and 4 bases for J; bases not matched to a gene: 3. CDR3 bases: TGTGCCAGTAGTACAGCAGGGGGCTATGGCTACACCTTC. Its translation is CASSTAGGYGYTF.